This TCR beta chain was retrieved from a study of T cell clones after liver transplantation. The table came from immunoSEQ multiplex PCR; TCRdb's copy has only in-frame clones and leaves some out. The sample records 85,000 to 110,000 clones, about 86% being singletons. This clone came up once. The CDR3 totals 17 residues. V was trimmed by 6 bases and J by 5 bases, leaving 26 bases between them. Germline CDR1 is SEHNR and CDR2 is FQNEAQ (reference sequence). This sample comprised CD4+ T cells from blood, obtained around 50 months after liver transplant. The chain is built from TRBV7-9 and TRBJ2-7; D tentatively reads TRBD1 or TRBD2 (6 bases each). This TCR derives from a human patient who received a liver transplant. Some of the T cells might come from the graft donor. CDR3 region: CASSFRGGGHRLNEQYF. In DNA form, the CDR3 reads TGTGCCAGCAGTTTCCGTGGAGGGGGGCATAGACTGAACGAGCAGTACTTC.